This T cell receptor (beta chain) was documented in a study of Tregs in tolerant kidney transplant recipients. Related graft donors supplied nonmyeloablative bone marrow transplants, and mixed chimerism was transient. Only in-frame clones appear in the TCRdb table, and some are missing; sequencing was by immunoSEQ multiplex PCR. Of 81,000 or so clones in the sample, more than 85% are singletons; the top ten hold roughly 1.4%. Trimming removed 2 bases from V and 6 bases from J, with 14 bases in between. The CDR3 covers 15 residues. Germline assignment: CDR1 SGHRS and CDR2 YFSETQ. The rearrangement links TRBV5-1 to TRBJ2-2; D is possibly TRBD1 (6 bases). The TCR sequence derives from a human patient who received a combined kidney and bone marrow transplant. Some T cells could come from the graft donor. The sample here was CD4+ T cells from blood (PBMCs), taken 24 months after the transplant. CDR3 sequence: CASSLQGWGAGELFF. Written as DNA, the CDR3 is TGCGCCAGCAGCTTACAGGGATGGGGAGCCGGGGAGCTGTTTTTT.